Following are 16 T cell receptor beta chains from one sample sequenced in a study of blood T cell repertoires in COVID-19. The data were produced by immunoSEQ multiplex PCR, yet TCRdb's version contains in-frame clones alone and is incomplete. The table records around 64,000 clones, roughly 85% of them present only once. The sample comprised peripheral blood. These receptors were obtained from a man between 60 and 75 years old with acute or convalescent COVID-19.

This chain joins TRBV9 and TRBJ2-2, with D perhaps TRBD1 (5 bases). The CDR3 has 17 amino acids. Germline lookup yields CDR1 SGDLS and CDR2 YYNGEE. Trimming left V 0 bases short and J 0 bases short, with 12 bases between. In DNA, the CDR3 is TGTGCCAGCAGCGTAGATCCGACAGTACCGAACACCGGGGAGCTGTTTTTT. This encodes CASSVDPTVPNTGELFF.

This clone was detected only once. The chain has TRBV5-5 and TRBJ2-7; D might be TRBD2 (5 bases). CDR3 size: 13 residues. V lost 4 bases and J 2 bases, leaving 10 bases between the germline ends. CDR1 SGHKS and CDR2 YYEKEE come from the germline V gene (reference sequence). The CDR3 loop is CASSIGLAYEQYF. The CDR3 DNA follows: TGTGCCAGCAGCATAGGACTTGCCTACGAGCAGTACTTC.

The genes are TRBV6-1 and TRBJ1-1, with D possibly matching TRBD1 (5 bases). This CDR3 has 11 amino acids. Deletions cut 3 bases from V and 11 bases from J, with 10 bases between. The germline V gene encodes CDR1 MNHNS and CDR2 SASEGT. The CDR3, as DNA: TGTGCCAGCAGTGAGACAGTTCGGGCTTTCTTT. Protein sequence: CASSETVRAFF.

The CDR3 reads CASSPDSYTEAFF. In DNA, the CDR3 is TGTGCCAGCAGTCCGGACAGCTACACTGAAGCTTTCTTT. J is TRBJ1-1 and V is TRBV28; maybe TRBD1 (6 bases). Germline V lookup: CDR1 MDHEN, CDR2 SYDVKM. V was cut by 5 bases and J by 3 bases, with 10 bases left in between. This CDR3 is 13 amino acids long.

The chain combines TRBV6-6 with TRBJ1-1; no reliable D call. CDR3 length: 12 amino acids. Trimming took off 6 bases at V and 6 bases at J, with 11 bases between the two ends. Germline V gene sequence: CDR1 MNHNY, CDR2 SVGAGI (reference sequence). DNA of the CDR3: TGTGCCAGCAGCTTGACTTTGTCTGAAGCTTTCTTT. Amino acids: CASSLTLSEAFF.

The chain carries TRBV7-9 and TRBJ1-1; no clear D gene. This CDR3 is built from 15 residues. The germline gives CDR1 SEHNR, CDR2 FQNEAQ (reference sequence). The V gene lost 3 bases and the J gene lost 1 base, with 12 bases spanning the gap. CDR3 DNA: TGTGCCAGCAGCTTTAGATCCCTGTCGAACACTGAAGCTTTCTTT. Amino acid sequence: CASSFRSLSNTEAFF.

The V gene is TRBV11-3, the J gene TRBJ1-5; the D is unclear. The germline V gene has CDR1 SGHNT and CDR2 YENEEA. V was trimmed by 2 bases and J by 2 bases, leaving 16 bases between them. This CDR3 has 17 residues. CDR3 in amino acids: CASSLSPQILGNQPQHF. The CDR3 DNA follows: TGTGCCAGCAGCTTAAGCCCTCAAATACTCGGCAATCAGCCCCAGCATTTT.

The sample holds a few counts of this clone. This chain joins TRBV7-9 and TRBJ2-5; 9 bases align to TRBD1. Germline V gene sequence: CDR1 SEHNR, CDR2 FQNEAQ (reference sequence). The CDR3 length is 16 residues. V was pared by 4 bases and J by 4 bases, with 10 bases of the junction left unmatched. Written as DNA, the CDR3 is TGTGCCAGCAGCTCCTCCTGGACAGGGGTAGGAGAGACCCAGTACTTC. It specifies CASSSSWTGVGETQYF.

The CDR3 reads CASSLSEGKQYF. CDR3 DNA sequence: TGTGCCAGCAGTTTGAGCGAGGGAAAGCAGTACTTC. V is TRBV12-3 or TRBV12-4 and J is TRBJ2-7; maybe TRBD2 (5 bases). The V end was cut by 3 bases, the J end by 8 bases, with 11 bases between. There are 12 residues in the CDR3.

V is TRBV27 and J is TRBJ2-1; D is possibly TRBD2 (5 bases). Trimming pared 5 bases from V and 6 bases from J, leaving 23 bases between. Germline V CDR1 and CDR2: MNHEY, SMNVEV (reference sequence). The CDR3 extends over 17 amino acids. The chain's CDR3 is CASSPQVSTFRGNEQFF. The CDR3 DNA reads TGTGCCAGCAGTCCCCAGGTTAGCACTTTCCGGGGCAATGAGCAGTTCTTC.

J is TRBJ2-1 and V is TRBV2; D remains unclear. Trimming cost V 4 bases and J 9 bases, with 13 bases left between them. Germline V gene sequence: CDR1 SNHLY, CDR2 FYNNEI. The CDR3 loop spans 13 amino acids. CDR3 nucleotide sequence: TGTGCCAGCAGTGTGACGGGTGCACGTGAGCAGTTCTTC. Its translation: CASSVTGAREQFF.

The chain recombines TRBV28 with TRBJ1-6; 7 bases are a match to TRBD1. CDR1 is MDHEN and CDR2 is SYDVKM in the germline V gene. The ends lost 6 bases at V and 4 bases at J; junction bases unmatched: 6. The CDR3 length is 15 residues. CDR3 protein: CASRLGTEYNSPLHF. The DNA of the CDR3 is TGTGCCAGCAGACTCGGGACAGAGTATAATTCACCCCTCCACTTT.

The chain links TRBV6-6 to TRBJ2-7; 7 bases are shared with TRBD2. V trimming: 5 bases; J trimming: 5 bases; junction bases outside the gene matches: 12. CDR1 is MNHNY, CDR2 SVGAGI, per germline (reference sequence). The CDR3 contains 15 residues. The CDR3 sequence is CASSSQGGSINEQYF. The CDR3 DNA reads as TGTGCCAGCAGTAGTCAGGGCGGGAGCATTAACGAGCAGTACTTC.

The chain carries TRBV5-1 and TRBJ2-1; TRBD2 might be the D (6 bases). Germline CDR1 is SGHRS and CDR2 is YFSETQ. This CDR3 has 12 residues. V was trimmed by 7 bases and J by 6 bases, leaving 11 bases between them. The CDR3, as DNA: TGCGCCAGCGGGGTGGGGGGCAATGAGCAGTTCTTC. Translating it yields CASGVGGNEQFF.

This chain connects TRBV4-1 to TRBJ2-1, with D perhaps TRBD2 (6 bases). This CDR3 is built from 16 residues. Looked up from germline, CDR1 is MGHRA and CDR2 is YSYEKL. The germline V and J ends were trimmed by 4 bases and 6 bases, with 19 bases remaining between them. CDR3 nucleotide sequence: TGCGCCAGCAGCCGTCGCGCTAGCGCGGAGGGCAATGAGCAGTTCTTC. Its protein product is CASSRRASAEGNEQFF.

The V call is TRBV29-1, the J call TRBJ2-5, with 8 bases matching TRBD1. The CDR3 covers 15 residues. Germline loops: CDR1 SQVTM, CDR2 ANQGSEA. With V trimmed by 4 bases and J by 4 bases, 11 bases remained unmatched. In DNA, the CDR3 is TGCAGCGTTGCCCCGGGACAGGTCCAGGGAGAGACCCAGTACTTC. The encoded protein is CSVAPGQVQGETQYF.